This T cell receptor beta chain was observed in a study of cytomegalovirus exposure and HLA in healthy donors. Points from the study as a whole: The authors later found most CMV-associated TCR beta chains appeared HLA-restricted.

Germline CDR1 MDHEN, CDR2 SYDVKM. V was pared by 6 bases and J by 1 base, with 13 bases between. The CDR3 runs to 15 residues. With 60 Vbeta and 13 Jbeta primers, the PCR was carried out. The protocol was immunoSEQ multiplex PCR, while the TCRdb copy is restricted to in-frame clones and leaves out a portion. The data contain 130,000 or so clones, around 80% of them seen just once; the ten biggest clones take up approximately 1.8%. With respect to this clone: Its antigen is still unknown.

The chain links TRBV28 to TRBJ1-5; D is possibly TRBD1 (6 bases). Sequencing was done on a sample of PBMCs. This clonotype originated in a female donor in good health and CMV-seropositive. The DNA for the CDR3 is TGTGCCAGCAGCCACCGAAGGGGGAGCAATCAGCCCCAGCATTTT. Protein sequence: CASSHRRGSNQPQHF.